The source of this TCR beta chain is a study of monozygotic twins with inflammatory bowel disease. The CDR3 is 15 residues long. Germline assignment: CDR1 SGHDN and CDR2 FVKESK. TCRdb reprocessed the 5' RACE reads and reports one entry per CDR3 protein, with no DNA. Seen in this sample are roughly 120,000 distinct CDR3 sequences; the ten most common clones hold approximately 13%. Sequences were obtained from blood. The rearrangement uses TRBV14 and TRBJ2-7; TCRdb names TRBD2, which stays unverified in the absence of DNA. The receptor's source is a human donor with ulcerative colitis or Crohn's disease, or a healthy co-twin of an affected twin (not recorded which). CDR3 region: CASSRGPASSYEQYF.